A selection of T cell receptor beta chains follows, all from one sample in a study of CD8 T cells in Susac syndrome. TCRdb passed the immunoSEQ multiplex PCR reads through MiXCR, listing each CDR3 protein once. The sample carries approximately 76,000 distinct CDR3 sequences, about 95% recorded once. Sequenced: CD8+ T cells from PBMCs. These TCRs come from a human donor with multiple sclerosis. The CDR3 runs from the conserved cysteine through the conserved F or W. A D gene is named only where the DNA matches it firmly. A row's size may be missing; if present it is once, few, many or a size class.

v_gene: TRBV30; j_gene: TRBJ2-4; d_gene: .; abundance: .; CDR3nt: TGTGCCTGGCGCGGGGCACGGGGGAACATTCAGTACTTC; CDR3aa: CAWRGARGNIQYF
v_gene: TRBV9; j_gene: TRBJ1-5; d_gene: .; abundance: .; CDR3nt: TGTGCCAGCAGCGTGGGGGCAGGAGATCAGCCCCAGCATTTT; CDR3aa: CASSVGAGDQPQHF
v_gene: TRBV7-9; j_gene: TRBJ2-1; d_gene: TRBD1; abundance: .; CDR3nt: TGTGCCAGCAGCCACAGCGGGACAGGGACCAATGAGCAGTTCTTC; CDR3aa: CASSHSGTGTNEQFF
v_gene: TRBV4-3; j_gene: TRBJ2-1; d_gene: TRBD1; abundance: .; CDR3nt: TGCGCCAGCAGCAACCAGGGACAGGGTAACTACAATGAGCAGTTCTTC; CDR3aa: CASSNQGQGNYNEQFF
v_gene: TRBV27; j_gene: TRBJ1-2; d_gene: .; abundance: .; CDR3nt: TGTGCCAGCAGCGACTCACGGGGGTCGGGCTACACCTTC; CDR3aa: CASSDSRGSGYTF
v_gene: TRBV27; j_gene: TRBJ1-1; d_gene: TRBD1; abundance: .; CDR3nt: TGTGCCAGCAGCCACCCTACAGGGGCCACTGAAGCTTTCTTT; CDR3aa: CASSHPTGATEAFF
v_gene: TRBV7-4; j_gene: TRBJ2-7; d_gene: TRBD1; abundance: .; CDR3nt: TGTGCCAGCAGCTTAGAAGCGGGGACAGGGATCTTACAAGAGCAGTACTTC; CDR3aa: CASSLEAGTGILQEQYF
v_gene: TRBV12-3/TRBV12-4; j_gene: TRBJ2-2; d_gene: .; abundance: .; CDR3nt: TGTGCCAGCAGTTTAGTTGGGGGGAACACCGGGGAGCTGTTTTTT; CDR3aa: CASSLVGGNTGELFF
v_gene: TRBV7-2; j_gene: TRBJ2-1; d_gene: TRBD1; abundance: .; CDR3nt: TGTGCCAGCAGCCCTTCGGACAGGGAATACAATGAGCAGTTCTTC; CDR3aa: CASSPSDREYNEQFF
v_gene: TRBV7-9; j_gene: TRBJ2-5; d_gene: TRBD1; abundance: .; CDR3nt: TGTGCCAGCAGCCGAGTCCCGGGACAGGGGTCTAGGGAGACCCAGTACTTC; CDR3aa: CASSRVPGQGSRETQYF
v_gene: TRBV11-2; j_gene: TRBJ1-2; d_gene: .; abundance: .; CDR3nt: TGTGCCAGCAGCTTTGGGGGCGCTGACTATGGCTACACCTTC; CDR3aa: CASSFGGADYGYTF
v_gene: TRBV7-8; j_gene: TRBJ1-5; d_gene: .; abundance: once; CDR3nt: TGTGCCAGCAGCCCCATTCAGGGTTGGAATCAGCCCCAGCATTTT; CDR3aa: CASSPIQGWNQPQHF
v_gene: TRBV4-3; j_gene: TRBJ2-5; d_gene: TRBD2; abundance: .; CDR3nt: TGCGCCAGCAGCCAAGAAGGGCTAGCGGAAGAGACCCAGTACTTC; CDR3aa: CASSQEGLAEETQYF
v_gene: TRBV6-6; j_gene: TRBJ1-5; d_gene: .; abundance: once; CDR3nt: TGTGCCAGCAGTTACACGGACAGCAATCAGCCCCAGCATTTT; CDR3aa: CASSYTDSNQPQHF
v_gene: TRBV27; j_gene: TRBJ1-2; d_gene: .; abundance: .; CDR3nt: TGTGCCAGCAGGGGAGGGGGGAAAGGCTACACCTTC; CDR3aa: CASRGGGKGYTF
v_gene: TRBV7-9; j_gene: TRBJ2-1; d_gene: .; abundance: .; CDR3nt: TGTGCCAGTGGAGAGAGATCGGATGAGCAGTTCTTC; CDR3aa: CASGERSDEQFF
v_gene: TRBV9; j_gene: TRBJ2-7; d_gene: .; abundance: once; CDR3nt: TGTGCCAGCAGCCGTTCTAACCCCTACGAGCAGTACTTC; CDR3aa: CASSRSNPYEQYF
v_gene: TRBV7-6; j_gene: TRBJ1-3; d_gene: TRBD1; abundance: .; CDR3nt: TGTGCCAGCAGCCCGAGGGGACAGCCCAACTCTGGAAACACCATATATTTT; CDR3aa: CASSPRGQPNSGNTIYF
v_gene: TRBV7-9; j_gene: TRBJ2-7; d_gene: .; abundance: once; CDR3nt: TGTGCCAGCGGCCAGGGACCCGCTCACTCCTACGAGCAGTACTTC; CDR3aa: CASGQGPAHSYEQYF
v_gene: TRBV7-8; j_gene: TRBJ1-6; d_gene: TRBD1; abundance: .; CDR3nt: TGTGCCAGCAGCCACGACAGGGTTCAGTCACCCCTCCACTTT; CDR3aa: CASSHDRVQSPLHF
v_gene: TRBV9; j_gene: TRBJ2-3; d_gene: .; abundance: .; CDR3nt: TGTGCCAGCAGCTCAGGGAGTTCGCAGTATTTT; CDR3aa: CASSSGSSQYF
v_gene: TRBV29-1; j_gene: TRBJ2-5; d_gene: TRBD2; abundance: .; CDR3nt: TGCAGCGTTTTGGGGACTAGCGGGGGAAATAGAGAGACCCAGTACTTC; CDR3aa: CSVLGTSGGNRETQYF
v_gene: TRBV28; j_gene: TRBJ1-1; d_gene: .; abundance: .; CDR3nt: TGTGCCAGCCGGTTGGAGAACACTGAAGCTTTCTTT; CDR3aa: CASRLENTEAFF
v_gene: TRBV27; j_gene: TRBJ2-7; d_gene: TRBD1; abundance: .; CDR3nt: TGTGCCAGCAGTTCGCGCCCACGCGAGGACAGGGTTCGCAACGAGCAGTACTTC; CDR3aa: CASSSRPREDRVRNEQYF
v_gene: TRBV13; j_gene: TRBJ2-7; d_gene: TRBD2; abundance: .; CDR3nt: TGTGCCAGCAGTTCCGGGACTAGCAACGACGAGCAGTACTTC; CDR3aa: CASSSGTSNDEQYF
v_gene: TRBV27; j_gene: TRBJ2-7; d_gene: .; abundance: .; CDR3nt: TGTGCCAGCAGCATGGGACCGTACTACGAGCAGTACTTC; CDR3aa: CASSMGPYYEQYF
v_gene: TRBV20-1; j_gene: TRBJ1-2; d_gene: .; abundance: .; CDR3nt: TGCAGTGCTAGTGACCCCGCCTCGATGGCCCCTAACTATGGCTACACCTTC; CDR3aa: CSASDPASMAPNYGYTF
v_gene: TRBV10-3; j_gene: TRBJ1-1; d_gene: .; abundance: .; CDR3nt: TGTGCCACCGCTGGGGTTGAACGGTGGAACACTGAAGCTTTCTTT; CDR3aa: CATAGVERWNTEAFF
v_gene: TRBV2; j_gene: TRBJ1-1; d_gene: .; abundance: .; CDR3nt: TGTGCCAGCAGTGTATGGGGGGGGACTGAAGCTTTCTTT; CDR3aa: CASSVWGGTEAFF
v_gene: TRBV7-9; j_gene: TRBJ1-6; d_gene: .; abundance: .; CDR3nt: TGTGCCAGCAGATACGGCCCGGCAGGGTCAAATTCACCCCTCCACTTT; CDR3aa: CASRYGPAGSNSPLHF
v_gene: TRBV29-1; j_gene: TRBJ2-7; d_gene: .; abundance: .; CDR3nt: TGCAGCGTTGAGGGGCTATGGAGCTCCTACGAGCAGTACTTC; CDR3aa: CSVEGLWSSYEQYF
v_gene: TRBV3-1; j_gene: TRBJ1-1; d_gene: .; abundance: .; CDR3nt: TGTGCCAGCAGCCCCCCGGATGGTTACACTGAAGCTTTCTTT; CDR3aa: CASSPPDGYTEAFF
v_gene: TRBV30; j_gene: TRBJ2-7; d_gene: .; abundance: .; CDR3nt: TGTGCCTGGATGCAGGGCGTTCCCTACGAGCAGTACTTC; CDR3aa: CAWMQGVPYEQYF
v_gene: TRBV30; j_gene: TRBJ2-7; d_gene: .; abundance: .; CDR3nt: TGTGCTCGGAGGAGGACTGATTCAGGGCAGCAGTACTTC; CDR3aa: CARRRTDSGQQYF
v_gene: TRBV5-1; j_gene: TRBJ2-7; d_gene: .; abundance: .; CDR3nt: TGCGCCAGCAGCTTGGAGTCGGCACCTTACTACGAGCAGTACTTC; CDR3aa: CASSLESAPYYEQYF
v_gene: TRBV6-6; j_gene: TRBJ2-7; d_gene: .; abundance: .; CDR3nt: TGTGCCAGCAGTACGGGCTTCGAGCAGTACTTC; CDR3aa: CASSTGFEQYF
v_gene: TRBV19; j_gene: TRBJ2-7; d_gene: TRBD2; abundance: .; CDR3nt: TGTGCCAGTAGCCTCAGGAGGAGGGAGGGCAGGTACGAGCAGTACTTC; CDR3aa: CASSLRRREGRYEQYF